These 20 T cell receptor beta chains came from one sample sequenced in a study of blood T cell repertoires in COVID-19 (dated by TCRdb to 2019 to 2021). Library preparation was by the immunoSEQ multiplex PCR assay. Sourced from immuneACCESS, this table was stored by TCRdb with only in-frame sequences that have V and J called. A share of the clones is absent; for the studies checked, an unresolved V gene accounts for under half, and the remainder has no known explanation. The sample table records around 250,000 clones; 70% to 90% of these occur just once. Of the sample, around 0.67% falls within the top ten clones. What was sequenced was peripheral blood. These receptors came from a human donor in a cohort sampled during active COVID-19.

This sequence joins TRBV4-3 and TRBJ2-7; TRBD2 matches at 7 bases. Germline CDR1 is LGHNA and CDR2 is YSLEER. CDR3 length: 15 amino acids. With V trimmed by 0 bases and J by 6 bases, 8 bases remained unmatched. The CDR3 nucleotides are TGCGCCAGCAGCCAAGAGGTTCGACTAGCAAGCGAGCAGTACTTC. Encoded protein: CASSQEVRLASEQYF.

V and J are TRBV5-1 and TRBJ1-1; a weak D match, TRBD1 (6 bases). V was cut by 2 bases and J by 1 base, with 9 bases left in between. Germline V gene data show CDR1 as SGHRS and CDR2 as YFSETQ. The CDR3 has 14 residues. CDR3 protein: CASSLRQANTEAFF. Here the CDR3 DNA reads TGCGCCAGCAGCTTAAGACAGGCGAACACTGAAGCTTTCTTT. Using reference TRBV5-1 and TRBJ1-1 for the parts outside the CDR3, the full variable domain is KAGVTQTPRYLIKTRGQQVTLSCSPISGHRSVSWYQQTPGQGLQFLFEYFSETQRNKGNFPGRFSGRQFSNSRSEMNVSTLELGDSALYLCASSLRQANTEAFFGQGTRLTVV.

The chain has TRBV24-1 and TRBJ1-1; a possible D gene is TRBD1 (6 bases). The V end lost 4 bases, the J end lost 11 bases, and 13 bases lay between the germline ends. The CDR3 covers 12 residues. Germline CDR1 KGHDR, CDR2 SFDVKD. The CDR3 DNA follows: TGTGCCACCAGTGAGGATACAGGGCCGGCTTTCTTT. Protein sequence: CATSEDTGPAFF.

The chain uses TRBV7-3 and TRBJ2-2, with 8 bases aligning to TRBD1. CDR1 and CDR2 (germline): SGHTA, FQGTGA. Germline trimming cut 4 bases from V and 6 bases from J; bases unmatched to any gene: 4. The CDR3 has 14 amino acids. The CDR3 coding sequence is TGTGCCAGCAGCTGGACAGGGCAGGCCGGGGAGCTGTTTTTT. This codes for CASSWTGQAGELFF.

V usage is TRBV9 and J usage is TRBJ1-1; a weak D match, TRBD1 (6 bases). Trimming shortened V by 3 bases and J by 0 bases, and 18 bases separated the two germline ends. The CDR3 has 17 residues. Germline CDR1 reads SGDLS; CDR2 reads YYNGEE. DNA for the CDR3: TGTGCCAGCAGCGCGTACGGTGGAAGGGACATGAACACTGAAGCTTTCTTT. It encodes CASSAYGGRDMNTEAFF.

The genes are TRBV5-4 and TRBJ1-1; 9 bases match TRBD1. CDR3 length: 15 amino acids. CDR1 and CDR2 from the germline V gene are SGHNT and YYREEE (reference sequence). Trimming cost V 1 base and J 7 bases; bases outside gene matches: 8. This chain's CDR3 is CASSLPPGTGFEAFF. The CDR3 DNA is TGTGCCAGCAGCTTGCCTCCCGGGACAGGGTTTGAAGCTTTCTTT.

Comment on this clone: The sample carries other DNA sequences with the same CDR3. The chain couples TRBV19 to TRBJ1-5; the D gene is possibly TRBD1 (5 bases). This CDR3 region has 15 residues. V shed 3 bases and J shed 1 base, with 10 bases lying between them. Germline V gene sequence: CDR1 LNHDA, CDR2 SQIVND (reference sequence). The CDR3, as DNA: TGTGCCAGTAGTATTGGGGGGGGGAGCAATCAGCCCCAGCATTTT. The encoded protein is CASSIGGGSNQPQHF.

On this clone: An end of the junction differs from the germline gene, which may be a read error. V is TRBV12-3 or TRBV12-4 and J is TRBJ1-1, with D uncertain. The CDR3 runs to 13 residues. CDR3: CASSLVQDTEAFF. The CDR3 region has the DNA TGTGCCAGCAGCTTAGTCCAGGACACTGAAGCTTTCTTT.

J is TRBJ2-7 and V is TRBV5-1; 9 positions agree with TRBD1. The junction had 8 bases not matched to a gene; V was cut back by 4 bases and J by 3 bases. This CDR3 is built from 15 residues. The germline gives CDR1 SGHRS, CDR2 YFSETQ. The CDR3 protein is CASSNQRTGVYEQYF. Here the CDR3 DNA reads TGCGCCAGCAGCAACCAACGGACAGGGGTCTACGAGCAGTACTTC. Complete variable domain (other parts from reference TRBV5-1 and TRBJ2-7): KAGVTQTPRYLIKTRGQQVTLSCSPISGHRSVSWYQQTPGQGLQFLFEYFSETQRNKGNFPGRFSGRQFSNSRSEMNVSTLELGDSALYLCASSNQRTGVYEQYFGPGTRLTVT.

The chain is built from TRBV28 and TRBJ1-2; no definite D call. Per germline, CDR1 MDHEN and CDR2 SYDVKM. This CDR3 spans 12 amino acids. V was cut by 6 bases and J by 8 bases, with 13 bases left in between. The CDR3, as DNA: TGTGCCAGCAGCCCGTGGCCGGGGGGCTACACCTTC. Its translation is CASSPWPGGYTF.

This chain uses TRBV7-9 with TRBJ1-2, with TRBD1 matching 8 bases. V dropped 0 bases and J dropped 6; count of bases not matched to a gene: 18. The germline V gene encodes CDR1 SEHNR and CDR2 FQNEAQ (reference sequence). This CDR3 is built from 19 residues. CDR3 in amino acids: CASSLATWGVTSGGHGYTF. In nucleotides, the CDR3 is TGTGCCAGCAGCTTAGCGACCTGGGGGGTTACCTCAGGGGGCCATGGCTACACCTTC.

This chain uses TRBV19 with TRBJ2-5; TRBD2 matches at 15 bases. From germline, CDR1 is LNHDA and CDR2 SQIVND (reference sequence). V was pared by 5 bases and J by 4 bases, with 8 bases of the junction left unmatched. The CDR3 runs 17 residues. The CDR3 sequence: CASSLGTSGRLLETQYF. The CDR3 coding sequence is TGTGCCAGTAGTCTCGGGACTAGCGGGAGGTTATTAGAGACCCAGTACTTC.

CDR3 bases: TGTGCCAGCAGCCAAGGGGGACTAGCGGGAACAGATACGCAGTATTTT. Translation: CASSQGGLAGTDTQYF. The chain uses TRBV4-2 and TRBJ2-3; 13 nucleotides match TRBD2. Per germline, CDR1 LGHNA and CDR2 YNFKEQ. The junction had 1 base not matched to a gene; V was cut back by 1 base and J by 3 bases. The CDR3 runs 16 residues.

The chain combines TRBV28 with TRBJ1-6; D uncertain. This CDR3 has 13 residues. Germline V gene lookup returns CDR1 MDHEN and CDR2 SYDVKM. V lost 7 bases, J lost 7 bases, and 11 bases lay in between. CDR3 in DNA: TGTGCCAGCACCTTGCTGCGGAATTCACCCCTCCACTTT. Its translation: CASTLLRNSPLHF.

CDR3 residues: CASSRKGLAGVDTQYF. The CDR3 bases are TGTGCCAGTAGTAGGAAGGGACTAGCGGGAGTAGATACGCAGTATTTT. The chain joins TRBV19 to TRBJ2-3; 14 bases are a match to TRBD2. Germline CDR1 is LNHDA and CDR2 is SQIVND (reference sequence). With V trimmed by 4 bases and J by 5 bases, 5 bases remained unmatched. The CDR3 has 16 residues.

The chain uses TRBV27 and TRBJ1-4; D unresolved. This CDR3 is built from 14 residues. V lost 2 bases and J 5 bases, leaving 9 bases between the germline ends. The germline gives CDR1 MNHEY, CDR2 SMNVEV (reference sequence). The CDR3 protein is CASSLSSNNEKLFF. CDR3 bases: TGTGCCAGCAGTTTAAGCTCAAACAATGAAAAACTGTTTTTT.

This clone was detected only once. Additional DNA sequences in this sample encode the identical CDR3. This rearrangement joins TRBV5-1 to TRBJ1-5, with a possible D match to TRBD1 (6 bases). V lost 0 bases, J lost 4 bases, and 8 bases lay in between. Germline CDR1 SGHRS, CDR2 YFSETQ. This CDR3 is 14 amino acids long. The CDR3 DNA reads TGCGCCAGCAGCTTGGAGGGGGGGAATCAGCCCCAGCATTTT. As protein: CASSLEGGNQPQHF.

CDR3 protein: CASSSPFSYEQYF. Here the CDR3 DNA reads TGTGCCAGCAGTTCCCCATTTTCCTACGAGCAGTACTTC. The chain combines TRBV12-3 or TRBV12-4 with TRBJ2-7, with D hard to call. Trimming took off 4 bases at V and 1 base at J, with 8 bases between the two ends. The length of the CDR3 is 13 residues.

The chain carries TRBV5-1 and TRBJ1-1; the D gene is possibly TRBD1 (6 bases). CDR1 is SGHRS, CDR2 YFSETQ, per germline. Trimming removed 8 bases at V and 4 bases at J, with 18 bases between. The CDR3 sequence is 14 residues long. This chain's CDR3 is CASESADRGTEAFF. The CDR3 DNA reads as TGCGCCAGTGAAAGTGCGGACAGAGGCACTGAAGCTTTCTTT.

The chain uses TRBV6-5 and TRBJ1-3; D unresolved. The V and J ends lost 4 bases and 4 bases respectively, with 14 bases between them. Per germline, CDR1 MNHEY and CDR2 SVGAGI. The length of the CDR3 is 15 residues. DNA of the CDR3: TGTGCCAGCAGTTTAACGTACAGCACCGGAAACACCATATATTTT. Residues: CASSLTYSTGNTIYF.